This T cell receptor beta chain originates from a study of CD8 T cells in ankylosing spondylitis. Study-wide results and caveats: Under 10 highly homologous variants formed a TCR beta motif that appeared characteristic of ankylosing spondylitis blood. Those disease-linked clones were CD8+; they were also relatively rare in peripheral blood. There was reportedly significant enrichment of clones that were disease-linked in matched ankylosing spondylitis synovial fluid.

With V trimmed by 5 bases and J by 0 bases, 11 bases remained unmatched. The CDR3 is 17 residues long. Germline V lookup: CDR1 LGHDT, CDR2 YNNKEL (reference sequence). In the case of this clonotype: What it recognizes is unknown.

TCRdb reanalysed the 5' RACE reads using MiXCR and keeps one entry per CDR3 protein. The sample yields about 360,000 distinct CDR3 sequences, approximately 22% seen once. This chain joins TRBV3-1 and TRBJ2-3; 7 bases align to TRBD2. Material for sequencing was blood, either unsorted or a sorted T cell fraction (not recorded which). The origin of this receptor is a male donor with ankylosing spondylitis or in good health (not recorded which). The CDR3, as DNA: TGTGCCAGCAGCGCATCCTCCGGGAGGCGCAGCACAGATACGCAGTATTTT. Amino acids: CASSASSGRRSTDTQYF.